The 12 T cell receptor beta chains reported below all come from one sample, sequenced in a study of neoadjuvant anti-PD-1 for oral cavity cancer. Time point meaning: after neoadjuvant nivolumab, at surgical resection. TCRdb keeps only in-frame clones here, not all; method: immunoSEQ multiplex PCR. The sample carries 15,000 or so clones, 60% to 80% recorded once. The sequencing here drew on PBMCs, taken after nivolumab (anti-PD-1) treatment. These receptors originate from a person aged 35-79 years with oral cavity squamous cell carcinoma.

This clone was seen only a few times. The V gene is TRBV7-2, the J gene TRBJ1-6; 7 bases are a match to TRBD1. This CDR3 has 16 amino acids. V dropped 5 bases and J dropped 3; count of bases not matched to a gene: 7. Germline V lookup: CDR1 SGHTA, CDR2 FQGNSA. Here the CDR3 reads CASSREGTVYNSPLHF. CDR3 coding DNA: TGTGCCAGCAGCCGCGAAGGGACAGTCTATAATTCACCCCTCCACTTT.

This chain joins TRBV9 and TRBJ2-3; 10 bases match TRBD2. Trimming at V came to 3 bases and at J to 2 bases, leaving 3 bases not matched to a gene. The CDR3 runs to 15 residues. From germline, CDR1 is SGDLS and CDR2 YYNGEE. The CDR3: CASSGSGRSTDTQYF. The CDR3 region has the DNA TGTGCCAGCAGCGGTAGCGGGAGGTCCACAGATACGCAGTATTTT. The full variable domain, its missing parts supplied by reference TRBV9 and TRBJ2-3, is DSGVTQTPKHLITATGQRVTLRCSPRSGDLSVYWYQQSLDQGLQFLIQYYNGEERAKGNILERFSAQQFPDLHSELNLSSLELGDSALYFCASSGSGRSTDTQYFGPGTRLTVL.

The V and J genes are TRBV5-1 and TRBJ2-3; 10 bases map to TRBD2. The CDR3 runs to 16 residues. J gave up 9 bases and V 6 bases, and 16 bases lay outside the gene matches. In germline, CDR1 is SGHRS, CDR2 YFSETQ. The CDR3 nucleotides read TGCGCCAGCAAAGAGCGGGGGGGCCTTATGGCGAGAACGCAGTATTTT. Encoded protein: CASKERGGLMARTQYF.

V usage is TRBV19 and J usage is TRBJ1-2; D ambiguous. V gave up 5 bases and J gave up 2 bases, with 9 bases separating them. This CDR3 has 13 residues. The germline CDR1 and CDR2 sequences are LNHDA and SQIVND (reference sequence). The CDR3 DNA sequence: TGTGCCAGTAGTCGCAACGGGAACTATGGCTACACCTTC. It translates to CASSRNGNYGYTF.

This clone came up once. The rearrangement uses TRBV30 and TRBJ2-7, with 7 nucleotides matching TRBD2. CDR3 length: 13 amino acids. The ends lost 4 bases at V and 2 bases at J; junction bases unmatched: 5. The germline V gene encodes CDR1 GTSNPN and CDR2 SVGIG (reference sequence). The CDR3 sequence is CAWKRGRAYEQYF. For the CDR3, the DNA is TGTGCCTGGAAACGTGGGAGGGCCTACGAGCAGTACTTC.

The rearrangement links TRBV2 to TRBJ1-3; 10 nucleotides agree with TRBD1. The CDR3 is 16 residues long. Trimming removed 7 bases from V and 0 bases from J; junction bases left unmatched: 6. The germline V gene has CDR1 SNHLY and CDR2 FYNNEI. The CDR3: CASNGGTGASGNTIYF. For the CDR3, the DNA is TGTGCCAGCAATGGGGGGACAGGGGCCTCTGGAAACACCATATATTTT.

V is TRBV9 and J is TRBJ2-3; weak D call: TRBD1 (5 bases). The germline gives CDR1 SGDLS, CDR2 YYNGEE. CDR3 length: 16 residues. Trimming removed 0 bases at V and 0 bases at J, with 11 bases between. The CDR3 DNA is TGTGCCAGCAGCGTAGTGGGCAGGGCCAGCACAGATACGCAGTATTTT. This codes for CASSVVGRASTDTQYF.

The chain couples TRBV2 to TRBJ2-3, with D possibly being TRBD2 (6 bases). V lost 7 bases and J 0 bases, leaving 17 bases between the germline ends. Germline V gives CDR1 SNHLY, CDR2 FYNNEI. This CDR3 has 16 amino acids. The DNA for the CDR3 is TGTGCCAGCACGGATAGCGGACTCACTAGCACAGATACGCAGTATTTT. Protein product: CASTDSGLTSTDTQYF.

The table lists this clone with a count of one. This chain links TRBV19 with TRBJ1-4; maybe TRBD1 (5 bases). The V end was cut by 9 bases, the J end by 6 bases, with 17 bases between. This CDR3 is built from 14 residues. Germline CDR1 reads LNHDA; CDR2 reads SQIVND (reference sequence). CDR3: CASLDVGADEKLFF. The CDR3 DNA reads TGTGCCAGCCTGGACGTAGGGGCGGATGAAAAACTGTTTTTT.

The table lists this clone with a few counts. This rearrangement joins TRBV5-4 to TRBJ2-2; 13 bases agree with TRBD2. Germline V lookup: CDR1 SGHNT, CDR2 YYREEE (reference sequence). The CDR3 runs 15 residues. The ends lost 4 bases at V and 8 bases at J; junction bases unmatched: 5. The CDR3 is CASSKTSGRWGELFF. The CDR3 nucleotides read TGTGCCAGCAGCAAGACTAGCGGGAGGTGGGGGGAGCTGTTTTTT.

This clone was counted a few times. This rearrangement joins TRBV5-6 to TRBJ2-2; a weak D match, TRBD2 (5 bases). Germline-derived CDR1 and CDR2 are SGHDT and YYEEEE. This CDR3 is 15 amino acids long. Trimming removed 0 bases at V and 5 bases at J, with 11 bases between. This CDR3 reads CASSLELGRTGELFF. DNA for the CDR3: TGTGCCAGCAGCTTGGAGTTGGGGAGAACCGGGGAGCTGTTTTTT.

V usage is TRBV5-6 and J usage is TRBJ1-2; no clear D. V lost 2 bases to trimming and J lost 4 bases, with 12 bases between them. The CDR3 loop spans 14 amino acids. Germline V CDR1 and CDR2: SGHDT, YYEEEE. The CDR3 DNA reads as TGTGCCAGCAGCTTTTACCGGGATTTCTATGGCTACACCTTC. Residues: CASSFYRDFYGYTF.